The sequence of this TCR beta chain was determined in a study of T cells in Graves' hyperthyroidism and ophthalmopathy. Germline lookup yields CDR1 MNHEY and CDR2 SVGEGT. This CDR3 has 11 amino acids. Trimming pared 6 bases from V and 4 bases from J, leaving 6 bases between. RNA transcripts were the template for amplifying TCR beta CDR3 regions. Using the HTBI primer set, a first-round RT-PCR was run on the TCR CDR3. In TCRdb, the multiplex PCR reads were re-called with MiXCR into one record per CDR3 protein. The profile shows about 480,000 distinct CDR3 sequences, 13% to 15% of them singletons. The sequence came from a woman aged 18-29 years with Graves' hyperthyroidism. Sequences were obtained from blood. This chain uses TRBV6-2 or TRBV6-3 with TRBJ1-1; no definite D call. Here the CDR3 DNA reads TGTGCCAGCAGGGTAGCCACTGAAGCTTTCTTT. It encodes CASRVATEAFF.